These 9 T cell receptor beta chains came from one sample sequenced in a study of cytomegalovirus exposure and HLA in healthy donors. TCRdb's copy holds only in-frame clones and misses some; the assay was immunoSEQ multiplex PCR. In the table there are some 110,000 clones, around 87% of which are singletons. Sequencing was done on a sample of PBMCs. The receptors here all came from a young woman in good health and CMV-seropositive.

The rearrangement joins TRBV10-3 to TRBJ2-7; 7 bases fit TRBD2. Germline CDR1 reads ENHRY; CDR2 reads SYGVKD. The CDR3 runs to 13 residues. Trimming cost V 6 bases and J 0 bases; bases outside gene matches: 2. CDR3 residues: CAIRSGDSYEQYF. Written as DNA, the CDR3 is TGTGCCATCAGGAGCGGGGACTCCTACGAGCAGTACTTC.

The V gene is TRBV9, the J gene TRBJ1-1; 10 bases fit TRBD1. CDR3 length: 16 amino acids. The V gene's germline CDR1 is SGDLS and CDR2 YYNGEE. The J segment lost 4 bases and the V segment lost 7 bases, leaving 13 bases of the junction unmatched. The CDR3 is CASVSGTGAVGTEAFF. In DNA, the CDR3 is TGTGCCAGCGTTTCCGGGACAGGGGCGGTCGGCACTGAAGCTTTCTTT.

This rearrangement joins TRBV19 to TRBJ2-1; no reliable D call. Per the germline V gene, CDR1 is LNHDA and CDR2 is SQIVND (reference sequence). With 3 bases removed from V and 11 bases from J, the gap between germline ends came to 17 bases. This CDR3 region has 14 residues. CDR3 protein: CASSIFLSGPKQFF. DNA of the CDR3: TGTGCCAGTAGTATTTTTCTCTCAGGTCCCAAGCAGTTCTTC.

This clone came up once. The J gene is TRBJ1-2, the V gene TRBV2; D gene unclear. Germline CDR1 is SNHLY and CDR2 is FYNNEI. This CDR3 is built from 13 residues. Trimming took 6 bases from V and 8 from J, leaving 16 bases between them. The CDR3 coding sequence is TGTGCCAGCAGCGCCGATGTTGGGCAAGGCTACACCTTC. Amino acid sequence: CASSADVGQGYTF.

The chain has TRBV2 and TRBJ2-2, with TRBD2 matching 13 bases. V lost 6 bases, J lost 5 bases, and 3 bases stayed unmatched. In germline, CDR1 is SNHLY, CDR2 FYNNEI. The CDR3 totals 15 residues. CDR3 residues: CASRRLAGGTGELFF. CDR3 nucleotide sequence: TGTGCCAGCAGAAGACTAGCGGGAGGTACCGGGGAGCTGTTTTTT.

This sequence joins TRBV28 and TRBJ1-2; 11 bases align to TRBD1. J lost 7 bases, V lost 4 bases, and 8 bases had no gene match. Germline V lookup: CDR1 MDHEN, CDR2 SYDVKM. The CDR3 runs to 15 residues. CDR3 loop: CASSSPGQGDGGYTF. The CDR3 coding sequence is TGTGCCAGCAGTTCTCCGGGACAGGGGGATGGTGGCTACACCTTC.

The chain has TRBV11-2 and TRBJ2-7, with TRBD1 as a possible D gene (6 bases). This CDR3 is built from 15 residues. Germline loops: CDR1 SGHAT, CDR2 FQNNGV. V dropped 5 bases and J dropped 2 bases, with 16 bases sitting between them. In DNA, the CDR3 is TGTGCCAGCAGCACCTCTCAGGGGCAGACCTACGAGCAGTACTTC. It codes for CASSTSQGQTYEQYF.

The rearrangement uses TRBV19 and TRBJ2-2, with unresolved D. The CDR3 consists of 12 residues. Trimming shortened V by 6 bases and J by 5 bases, and 7 bases separated the two germline ends. Germline V gene data show CDR1 as LNHDA and CDR2 as SQIVND (reference sequence). This CDR3 reads CASRHPTGELFF. The CDR3 DNA reads TGTGCCAGTAGACACCCAACCGGGGAGCTGTTTTTT.

The rearrangement joins TRBV2 to TRBJ2-5; 8 positions agree with TRBD1. Trimming took 2 bases from V and 2 from J; bases not matched to a gene: 4. CDR1 SNHLY and CDR2 FYNNEI come from the germline V gene. The CDR3 loop spans 15 amino acids. CDR3 amino acids: CASSERTGMQETQYF. The CDR3 DNA is TGTGCCAGCAGTGAACGGACAGGGATGCAAGAGACCCAGTACTTC.